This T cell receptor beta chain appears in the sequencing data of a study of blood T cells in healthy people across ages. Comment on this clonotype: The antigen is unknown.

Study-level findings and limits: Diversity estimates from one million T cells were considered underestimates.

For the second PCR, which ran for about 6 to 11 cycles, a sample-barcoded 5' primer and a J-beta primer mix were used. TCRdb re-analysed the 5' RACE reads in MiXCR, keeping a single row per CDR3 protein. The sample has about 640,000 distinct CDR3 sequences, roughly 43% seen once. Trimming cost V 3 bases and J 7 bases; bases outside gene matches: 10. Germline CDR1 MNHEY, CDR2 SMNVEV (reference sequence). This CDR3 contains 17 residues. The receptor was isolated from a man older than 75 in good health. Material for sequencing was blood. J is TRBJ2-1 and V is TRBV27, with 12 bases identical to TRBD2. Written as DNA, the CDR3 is TGTGCCAGCAGTTTCGGGCTAGCGGGAGGGTCAGTGAATGAGCAGTTCTTC. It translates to CASSFGLAGGSVNEQFF.